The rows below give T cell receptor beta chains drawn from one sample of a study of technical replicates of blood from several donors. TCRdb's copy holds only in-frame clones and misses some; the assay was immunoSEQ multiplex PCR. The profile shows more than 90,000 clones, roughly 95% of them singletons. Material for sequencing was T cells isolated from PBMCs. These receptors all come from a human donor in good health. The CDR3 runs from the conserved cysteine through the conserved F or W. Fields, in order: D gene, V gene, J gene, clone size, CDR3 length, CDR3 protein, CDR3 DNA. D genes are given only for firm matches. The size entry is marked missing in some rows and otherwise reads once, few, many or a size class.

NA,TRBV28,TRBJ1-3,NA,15,CASSLLGSGGNTIYF,TGTGCCAGCAGTTTACTAGGGTCGGGAGGAAACACCATATATTTT
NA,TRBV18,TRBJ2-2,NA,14,CASSPRQGNGELFF,TGTGCCAGCTCACCAAGGCAGGGCAACGGGGAGCTGTTTTTT
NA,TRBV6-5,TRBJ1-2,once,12,CASSTTGYGYTF,TGTGCCAGCAGTACTACCGGCTATGGCTACACCTTC
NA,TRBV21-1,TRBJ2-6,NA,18,CAMLWTGANTSGANVLTF,TGTGCCATGCTATGGACAGGGGCCAACACTTCTGGGGCCAACGTCCTGACTTTC
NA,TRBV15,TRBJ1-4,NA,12,CATSRDKEKLFF,TGTGCCACCAGCAGGGACAAAGAAAAACTGTTTTTT
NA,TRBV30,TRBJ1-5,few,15,CAWSVTTLSNQPQHF,TGTGCCTGGAGTGTAACTACCCTTAGCAATCAGCCCCAGCATTTT
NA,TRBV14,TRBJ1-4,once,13,CASSQDLRGKLFF,TGTGCCAGCAGCCAAGATCTTCGGGGAAAACTGTTTTTT
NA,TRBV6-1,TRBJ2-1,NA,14,CASSPPQSYNEQFF,TGTGCCAGCAGTCCCCCCCAGTCTTACAATGAGCAGTTCTTC
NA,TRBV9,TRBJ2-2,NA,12,CASRGDSGELFF,TGTGCCAGCAGAGGAGATTCCGGGGAGCTGTTTTTT
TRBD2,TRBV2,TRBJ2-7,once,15,CASRWAGGGQGEQYF,TGTGCCAGCCGATGGGCGGGAGGGGGTCAAGGGGAGCAGTACTTC
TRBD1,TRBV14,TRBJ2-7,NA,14,CASSRSGTGREQYF,TGTGCCAGCAGCCGATCCGGGACAGGGCGCGAGCAGTACTTC
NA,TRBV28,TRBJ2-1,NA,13,CASRTEVYNEQFF,TGTGCCAGCCGGACAGAAGTCTACAATGAGCAGTTCTTC
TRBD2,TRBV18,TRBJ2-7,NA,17,CASSQGLADSGPYEQYF,TGTGCCAGCTCCCAAGGACTAGCGGACTCCGGCCCCTACGAGCAGTACTTC
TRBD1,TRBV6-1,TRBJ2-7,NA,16,CASRETTGTVNYEQYF,TGTGCCAGCAGGGAAACCACCGGGACAGTAAACTACGAGCAGTACTTC
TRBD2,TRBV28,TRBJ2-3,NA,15,CASSWTSDRTDTQYF,TGTGCCAGCAGCTGGACTAGCGATCGCACAGATACGCAGTATTTT
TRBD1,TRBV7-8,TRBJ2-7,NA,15,CASSSRTGDSYEQYF,TGTGCCAGCAGCTCAAGAACAGGGGATTCCTACGAGCAGTACTTC
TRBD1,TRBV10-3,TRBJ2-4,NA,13,CAIKKGQGDIQYF,TGTGCCATCAAAAAGGGGCAGGGGGACATTCAGTACTTC
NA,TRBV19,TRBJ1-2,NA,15,CASSNPKAGSYGYTF,TGTGCCAGTAGCAATCCCAAGGCAGGATCCTATGGCTACACCTTC
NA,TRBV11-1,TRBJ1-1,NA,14,CASSLEGRDTEAFF,TGTGCCAGCAGCTTAGAGGGGCGTGACACTGAAGCTTTCTTT
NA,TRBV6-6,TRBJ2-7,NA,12,CASSYRHYEQYF,TGTGCCAGCAGTTACCGACACTACGAGCAGTACTTC
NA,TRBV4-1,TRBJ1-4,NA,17,CASSQGTLLATNEKLFF,TGCGCCAGCAGCCAAGGGACATTACTTGCAACTAATGAAAAACTGTTTTTT
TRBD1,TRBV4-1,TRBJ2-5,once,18,CASSQPPRDPTGVETQYF,TGCGCCAGCAGCCAACCACCCCGGGATCCTACAGGGGTGGAGACCCAGTACTTC
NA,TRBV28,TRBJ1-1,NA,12,CASSEVGQVAFF,TGTGCCAGCAGCGAGGTGGGACAAGTAGCTTTCTTT
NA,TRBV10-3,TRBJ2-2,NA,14,CAISEDTNTGELFF,TGTGCCATCAGTGAAGACACCAACACCGGGGAGCTGTTTTTT
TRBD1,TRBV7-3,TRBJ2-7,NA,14,CASSLGTGSYEQYF,TGTGCCAGCAGCTTAGGGACAGGGAGCTACGAGCAGTACTTC
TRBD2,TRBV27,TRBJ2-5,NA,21,CASSLVRTSGTSPLEQETQYF,TGTGCCAGCAGTTTGGTGAGGACTAGCGGGACCTCCCCCCTTGAGCAAGAGACCCAGTACTTC
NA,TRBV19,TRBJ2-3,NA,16,CASSMGLRGGPDTQYF,TGTGCCAGTAGTATGGGGTTGAGGGGGGGGCCAGATACGCAGTATTTT
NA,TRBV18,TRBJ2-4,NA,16,CASSPPPGEAKNIQYF,TGTGCCAGCTCACCGCCGCCAGGGGAAGCCAAAAACATTCAGTACTTC
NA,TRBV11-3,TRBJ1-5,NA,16,CASSCPGNTCVQPQHF,TGTGCCAGCAGCTGCCCGGGAAACACCTGTGTTCAGCCCCAGCATTTT
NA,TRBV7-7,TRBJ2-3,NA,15,CASSLGSTGTDTQYF,TGTGCTAGCAGCTTAGGATCAACAGGCACAGATACGCAGTATTTT
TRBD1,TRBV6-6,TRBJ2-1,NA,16,CASRTSGTGAYNEQFF,TGTGCCAGCAGAACATCCGGGACAGGGGCCTACAATGAGCAGTTCTTC
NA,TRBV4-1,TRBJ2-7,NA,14,CASSQVGARDEQYF,TGCGCCAGCAGCCAAGTGGGGGCTCGGGACGAGCAGTACTTC
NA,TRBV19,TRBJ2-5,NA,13,CASSMVGGETQYF,TGTGCCAGTAGTATGGTCGGGGGAGAGACCCAGTACTTC
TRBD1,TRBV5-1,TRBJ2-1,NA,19,CASTYPGQGFTSSYNEQFF,TGCGCCAGCACCTACCCGGGACAGGGGTTCACTAGCAGTTACAATGAGCAGTTCTTC
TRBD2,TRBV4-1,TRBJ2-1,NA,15,CASSQEASGRIEQFF,TGCGCCAGCAGCCAAGAGGCTAGCGGGAGGATTGAGCAGTTCTTC
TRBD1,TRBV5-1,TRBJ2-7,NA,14,CASSLRQGVYEQYF,TGCGCCAGCAGCTTAAGACAGGGGGTCTACGAGCAGTACTTC
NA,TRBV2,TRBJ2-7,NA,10,CASGAYEQYF,TGTGCCAGCGGGGCTTACGAGCAGTACTTC
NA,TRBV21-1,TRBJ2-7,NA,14,CASSNSGMPYEQYF,TGTGCCAGCAGCAATTCAGGGATGCCCTACGAGCAGTACTTC
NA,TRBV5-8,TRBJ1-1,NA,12,CASSLRGTEAFF,TGTGCCAGCAGCTTGCGGGGTACTGAAGCTTTCTTT
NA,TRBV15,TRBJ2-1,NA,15,CATSRVEGQYNEQFF,TGTGCCACCAGCAGAGTGGAGGGACAGTACAATGAGCAGTTCTTC
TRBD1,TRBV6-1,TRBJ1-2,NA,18,CASSDSPGTGSVVYGYTF,TGTGCCAGCAGTGATAGCCCCGGGACAGGGAGCGTGGTCTATGGCTACACCTTC
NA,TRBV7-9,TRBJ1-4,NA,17,CASSLDLNRVTNEKLFF,TGTGCCAGCAGCTTAGACCTTAACAGGGTCACTAATGAAAAACTGTTTTTT
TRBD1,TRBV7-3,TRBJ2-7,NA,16,CASSLPTQGSPYEQYF,TGTGCCAGCAGCTTACCAACACAGGGGTCCCCCTACGAGCAGTACTTC
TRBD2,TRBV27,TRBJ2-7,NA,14,CASSPGLAAYEQYF,TGTGCCAGCAGCCCCGGACTAGCGGCATACGAGCAGTACTTC